Below, one T cell receptor (beta chain) is given with its context. Its antigen remains undetermined. Within one base of it there is no much larger clone, and no base qualities were kept. Library preparation employed multiplex PCR. The instrument given in TCRdb is Illumina HiSeq 4000. TCR beta libraries were built with iRepertoire HTBI primers and Arm-PCR amplification of CDR3 regions. Before sequencing, the PCR products went through gel purification. For the original study's pipeline: Gene usage analysis of CDR3 amino acid clonotypes used the roughly 60 TRBV and more than 13 TRBJ segments found across samples. Filtered high-quality paired reads were merged into contigs using COPE and FqMerger. BLAST was used to align contigs to the IMGT TRBV, TRBD and TRBJ reference genes, and CDR3 was defined following IMGT. Any clonotype with a frequency above 0.1% was classified as a highly expanded clone. Shannon entropy served as the measure of repertoire diversity, while the Gini coefficient captured V-J evenness. A clonotype was considered public if more than one individual shared it. TCRdb reanalyzed the raw reads on its own, using fastp at Q25 for trimming and MiXCR for clone calling, and kept in-frame beta chains. Every distinct CDR3 protein forms one entry, paired with its most common genes and DNA. V and J calls and clone size were set by TCRdb, not the authors. The sample table lists approximately 350,000 distinct CDR3 sequences, roughly a sixth of them with a count of one. The ten largest make up 25% to 30% of the sample.

Based on the germline V gene, the CDR1 and CDR2 sequences are SGHAT and FQNNGV. The CDR3 contains 14 residues, cysteine and phenylalanine counted. Left in the record is the CDR3 DNA by itself, 42 bases read in frame from the first base. A distance of 12 bases separates the germline ends of V and J, which lose 3 bases and 9 bases respectively. The record originates from a study of regulatory T cells in long-lasting Graves disease (dated by TCRdb to the early 2020s). As for the study more broadly: Antithyroid drugs had been taken for less than 3 months by newly diagnosed Graves' disease patients. The study was conducted in China and was registered as a clinical trial. A total of about 33 samples underwent TCR sequencing, from some 13 patients with persistent Graves' disease and approximately 20 patients with newly diagnosed Graves' disease. Peripheral blood TCR sequencing and RNA sequencing compared persistent Graves' disease patients with newly diagnosed Graves' disease patients. Study-wide findings and limitations: Sequencing and analysis were restricted to the TCR beta chain. Preferential use of TRBV28, TRBJ1-2 and TRBJ2-5 was observed in persistent disease, whereas TRBV20-1 and TRBJ2-1 were favored in newly diagnosed disease. The authors acknowledged the small sample size as a limitation that may reduce accuracy. A larger number of public clonotypes was shared among persistent patients (fewer than 3,000) than among newly diagnosed patients (around 890). Lower TCR Shannon entropy and fewer highly expanded clones were observed in persistent Graves' disease patients than in newly diagnosed patients, which suggested clonal expansion. Because the primary lesion, thyroid tissue, could not be accessed, the study looked at peripheral blood alone.

The time point tag for this specimen amounts to: newly diagnosed GD, antithyroid drugs for less than 3 months. RNA was extracted from PBMCs in TRIzol for both TCR sequencing and RNA sequencing. The diagnosis of Graves' disease was made according to American Thyroid Association guidelines. The patients came from an endocrinology department in Xi'an, China. Each patient gave 8.5 to 9.5 milliliters of peripheral blood, collected in an EDTA anticoagulant tube. Ficoll Paque Plus density gradient separation was used to isolate PBMCs, and no additional T cell sorting was done. An Agilent 2100 Bioanalyzer and agarose gel were used to check RNA quality, while a NanoDrop 2000 measured RNA concentration. Separately, the same data were catalogued under a study of T cells in Graves' hyperthyroidism and ophthalmopathy. Looking at the second paper: Graves' hyperthyroidism was defined as stable when no progression to ophthalmopathy occurred over 18 months of follow-up. Hyperthyroidism patients were newly diagnosed, had a disease duration of under 2 months, and were aged 18 to 65 years. Any patient with an uncontrolled infection, another autoimmune disease, pregnancy or lactation was excluded. Diagnoses were based on clinical symptoms, serum thyroxine and TRAb, thyroid ultrasound and orbital computed tomography. The first round of RT-PCR for the TCR CDR3 was performed with the HTBI primer set and the Qiagen OneStep RT-PCR kit. Most expanded thyroid clonotypes (frequency above 0.001) were also found in blood, which suggests that blood repertoires may mirror thyroid immune responses. In cross-validation, a model built on a 13 V-J signature told ophthalmopathy apart from stable hyperthyroidism with over 85% sensitivity and around 84% specificity, and in testing the same model reached 80%/75%. In validation, the model predicted progression to ophthalmopathy with approximately 70% sensitivity and over 72% specificity, a median of 6.5 months before onset. To identify distinguishing TCR V-J signatures, a discovery cohort of some 100 patients was used, comprising approximately 40 with Graves' ophthalmopathy and around 57 with stable Graves' hyperthyroidism. An independent validation cohort of under 20 hyperthyroidism patients and 15 or so patients who later progressed to ophthalmopathy tested prospective prediction of ophthalmopathy. The 85 to 100 discovery patients were divided at random into training and test sets in a 7:3 ratio. The study also compared thyroid tissue and blood T-cell repertoires from about 6 Graves' hyperthyroidism patients. After blood sampling, hyperthyroidism patients were treated with methimazole at a starting dose of 30 mg daily, and ophthalmopathy patients were treated with high-dose intravenous methylprednisolone. A second multiplex PCR round built the libraries, followed by size selection and purification. Sequencing of the libraries was done on an Illumina HiSeq2000 using paired-end 100 bp reads. SOAPnuke was used to process the raw data, throwing out any read that contained adapters or uncalled bases, had a mean Phred below 15, or lacked an exact constant-primer or identifier match. High-quality paired reads were merged with COPE v1.2.5, and unique nucleotide sequences were defined as clonotypes. MiTCR v1.1 was used to align the clonotypes against IMGT TRBV, TRBD and TRBJ reference segments. Analysis was restricted to V-J combinations with a frequency above 0.0001, which covered about 99% of repertoires. The TCS score was defined as F50 (clonal expansion) divided by E x V (chaos), with BLOSUM62-based TCRdist calculated between CDR3 peptides within each V-J. Welch's t-statistics and random forest reduced 450 to 600 V-J features to 13, which were used in a naive Bayes classifier (R e1071). Sample size was not statistically predetermined, and blinding of investigators to group allocation was not performed. According to the paper, TCR Vbeta CDR3 sequencing was carried out on 120 to 150 peripheral blood samples, which came from 40 to 45 ophthalmopathy, around 74 hyperthyroidism and approximately 17 progressor patients.

The material was peripheral blood mononuclear cells (PBMCs), obtained at new diagnosis, from a patient treated with antithyroid drugs. The chain was built from TRBV11-2 and TRBJ1-6; TRBD1 is a weak D gene call, 6 bases matching. The TCR comes from a man aged 35-49 years with Graves disease. Donor details come from another sample of the same person, matched by shared clones. The CDR3 region reads CASSLNPGVSPLHF. The DNA reads TGTGCCAGCAGCTTGAACCCAGGGGTTTCACCCCTCCACTTT.